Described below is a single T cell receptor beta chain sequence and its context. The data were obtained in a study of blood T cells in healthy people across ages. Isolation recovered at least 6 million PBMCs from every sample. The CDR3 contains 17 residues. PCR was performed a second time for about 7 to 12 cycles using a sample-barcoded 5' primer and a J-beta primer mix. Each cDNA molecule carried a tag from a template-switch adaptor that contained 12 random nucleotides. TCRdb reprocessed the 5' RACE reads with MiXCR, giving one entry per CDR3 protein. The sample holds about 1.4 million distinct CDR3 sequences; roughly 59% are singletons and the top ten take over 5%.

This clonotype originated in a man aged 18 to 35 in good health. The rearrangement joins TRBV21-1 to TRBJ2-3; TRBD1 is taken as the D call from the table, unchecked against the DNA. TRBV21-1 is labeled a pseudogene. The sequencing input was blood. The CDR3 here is CASSTTGGTGATDTQYF. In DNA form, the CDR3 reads TGTGCCAGCAGCACGACCGGGGGGACAGGGGCGACAGATACGCAGTATTTT.